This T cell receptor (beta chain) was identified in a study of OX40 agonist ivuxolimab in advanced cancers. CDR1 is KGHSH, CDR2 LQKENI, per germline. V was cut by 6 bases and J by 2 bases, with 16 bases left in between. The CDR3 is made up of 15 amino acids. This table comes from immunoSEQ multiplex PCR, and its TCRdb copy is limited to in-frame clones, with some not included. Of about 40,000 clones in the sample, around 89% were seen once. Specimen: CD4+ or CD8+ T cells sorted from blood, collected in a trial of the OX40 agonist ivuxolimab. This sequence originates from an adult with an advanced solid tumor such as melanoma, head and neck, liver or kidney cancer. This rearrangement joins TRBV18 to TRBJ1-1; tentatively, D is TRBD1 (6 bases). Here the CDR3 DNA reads TGTGCCAGCTCCCCCGATGGCAGGGGTAACACTGAAGCTTTCTTT. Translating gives CASSPDGRGNTEAFF. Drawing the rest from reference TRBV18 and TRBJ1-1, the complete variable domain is NAGVMQNPRHLVRRRGQEARLRCSPMKGHSHVYWYRQLPEEGLKFMVYLQKENIIDESGMPKERFSAEFPKEGPSILRIQQVVRGDSAAYFCASSPDGRGNTEAFFGQGTRLTVV.